The 25 T cell receptor beta chains below come from one sample, sequenced in a study of radiation and T cells in renal cell carcinoma. Profiling relied on immunoSEQ multiplex PCR, and the TCRdb table lists in-frame clones only, not all of them. The repertoire holds 40,000 to 60,000 clones, with 75% to 85% as singletons. Indicated time point: blood 2 weeks post-SBRT. Treatment denoted: 15 Gy SBRT to primary tumor, nephrectomy 4 weeks later. The starting material was blood, obtained from a patient whose treatment included radiotherapy and nephrectomy. The receptors were sampled from a woman in her seventies with renal cell carcinoma.

The V call is TRBV15, the J call TRBJ2-1, with D possibly matching TRBD2 (6 bases). The CDR3 has 16 amino acids. V lost 8 bases and J 1 base, leaving 18 bases between the germline ends. The germline gives CDR1 LNHNV, CDR2 YYDKDF (reference sequence). The CDR3 is CATRDWGETSYNEQFF. In DNA, the CDR3 is TGTGCCACCCGGGACTGGGGCGAGACATCCTACAATGAGCAGTTCTTC.

The CDR3 nucleotides are TGTGCCAGCAGTTTTAATAGGAACACTGAAGCTTTCTTT. Its translation is CASSFNRNTEAFF. V and J are TRBV27 and TRBJ1-1; no reliable D call. CDR1 is MNHEY, CDR2 SMNVEV, per germline (reference sequence). This CDR3 has 13 residues. Trimming stripped 3 bases from V and 1 base from J, with 6 bases between.

This chain connects TRBV5-1 to TRBJ2-7; tentatively, D is TRBD2 (5 bases). CDR1 is SGHRS and CDR2 is YFSETQ in the germline V gene. V dropped 4 bases and J dropped 3 bases, with 14 bases sitting between them. The CDR3 is 14 residues long. The CDR3: CASSLSDGNYEQYF. The CDR3 nucleotides read TGCGCCAGCAGCCTCTCGGACGGGAACTACGAGCAGTACTTC.

The chain combines TRBV9 with TRBJ1-1; TRBD1 is a possible D gene (5 bases). The germline CDR1 and CDR2 sequences are SGDLS and YYNGEE. The CDR3 spans 14 residues. Trimming pared 0 bases from V and 1 base from J, leaving 7 bases between. Here the CDR3 DNA reads TGTGCCAGCAGCGTAGGACAGCCGAACACTGAAGCTTTCTTT. Translating it yields CASSVGQPNTEAFF.

This chain's CDR3 is CAVKESSYNSPLHF. The CDR3 DNA follows: TGTGCCGTAAAGGAGAGCTCCTATAATTCACCCCTCCACTTT. V is TRBV5-3 and J is TRBJ1-6; D remains ambiguous. TRBV5-3 qualifies as an ORF whose function is uncertain. This CDR3 has 14 amino acids. V lost 10 bases and J lost 0, with 11 bases in between.

V is TRBV9 and J is TRBJ2-1, with 7 bases aligning to TRBD2. The V gene end was trimmed by 0 bases and the J gene end by 0 bases; junction bases not matched to a gene: 3. The CDR3 runs 16 residues. Germline CDR1 and CDR2: SGDLS and YYNGEE. CDR3 region: CASSVASGGSYNEQFF. CDR3 nucleotide sequence: TGTGCCAGCAGCGTAGCATCGGGGGGCTCCTACAATGAGCAGTTCTTC.

This rearrangement joins TRBV25-1 to TRBJ2-3; TRBD2 aligns across 15 bases. From germline, CDR1 is MGHDK and CDR2 SYGVNS. The CDR3 consists of 16 residues. V shed 7 bases and J 4 bases; nucleotides not matched to a gene: 6. For the CDR3, the DNA is TGTGCCAGCATGAGAGGACTAGCGGGAGGGGCAGATACGCAGTATTTT. Residues: CASMRGLAGGADTQYF. Full variable domain (remainder filled in from reference TRBV25-1 and TRBJ2-3): EADIYQTPRYLVIGTGKKITLECSQTMGHDKMYWYQQDPGMELHLIHYSYGVNSTEKGDLSSESTVSRIRTEHFPLTLESARPSHTSQYLCASMRGLAGGADTQYFGPGTRLTVL.

This clone was picked up many times. The chain has TRBV29-1 and TRBJ2-5; D ambiguous. V gave up 6 bases and J gave up 2 bases, with 10 bases separating them. The CDR3 has 12 residues. CDR1 is SQVTM and CDR2 is ANQGSEA in the germline V gene. The CDR3 here is CSVRYPQETQYF. As DNA, the CDR3 is TGCAGCGTCCGTTACCCACAAGAGACCCAGTACTTC.

The genes are TRBV6-1 and TRBJ1-3; D is perhaps TRBD1 (6 bases). The CDR3 consists of 14 residues. Germline V gene lookup returns CDR1 MNHNS and CDR2 SASEGT. V shed 6 bases and J shed 0 bases, with 9 bases lying between them. The chain's CDR3 is CASSGTSSGNTIYF. CDR3 coding DNA: TGTGCCAGCAGCGGGACATCCTCTGGAAACACCATATATTTT.

The rearrangement links TRBV5-5 to TRBJ2-1; D gene unclear. This CDR3 is 13 amino acids long. V shed 3 bases and J shed 10 bases, with 14 bases lying between them. The germline V gene has CDR1 SGHKS and CDR2 YYEKEE (reference sequence). The CDR3 DNA follows: TGTGCCAGCAGCTCGTTGCAAATTATGGAGCAGTTCTTC. It is translated as CASSSLQIMEQFF.

The chain has TRBV5-1 and TRBJ2-7; the D gene could be TRBD1 or TRBD2 (6 bases each). The CDR3 is made up of 14 amino acids. CDR1 SGHRS and CDR2 YFSETQ come from the germline V gene. The V and J ends lost 0 bases and 5 bases respectively, with 12 bases between them. CDR3 bases: TGCGCCAGCAGCTTGGAAGGACAGCGGGACGAGCAGTACTTC. It translates to CASSLEGQRDEQYF. The full variable domain, rest sourced from reference TRBV5-1 and TRBJ2-7, is KAGVTQTPRYLIKTRGQQVTLSCSPISGHRSVSWYQQTPGQGLQFLFEYFSETQRNKGNFPGRFSGRQFSNSRSEMNVSTLELGDSALYLCASSLEGQRDEQYFGPGTRLTVT.

This chain links TRBV5-1 with TRBJ2-7; D might be TRBD1 or TRBD2, each matching 5 bases. CDR1 and CDR2 (germline): SGHRS, YFSETQ. Trimming left V 0 bases short and J 5 bases short, with 9 bases between. The length of the CDR3 is 13 residues. The CDR3 is CASSLGGFDEQYF. CDR3 in DNA: TGCGCCAGCAGCTTGGGGGGGTTTGACGAGCAGTACTTC. The full variable domain, its missing parts supplied by reference TRBV5-1 and TRBJ2-7, is KAGVTQTPRYLIKTRGQQVTLSCSPISGHRSVSWYQQTPGQGLQFLFEYFSETQRNKGNFPGRFSGRQFSNSRSEMNVSTLELGDSALYLCASSLGGFDEQYFGPGTRLTVT.

V gene TRBV27 combines with J gene TRBJ2-3, with 9 bases fitting TRBD2. With 3 bases clipped from V and 15 bases from J, the junction kept 13 bases outside the gene matches. This CDR3 spans 14 amino acids. Germline V gives CDR1 MNHEY, CDR2 SMNVEV (reference sequence). CDR3 sequence: CASSFFGASGDTYF. In nucleotides, the CDR3 is TGTGCCAGCAGTTTTTTTGGGGCTAGCGGGGACACATATTTT.

This chain uses TRBV18 with TRBJ1-1; the match to TRBD1 covers 9 bases. The germline V gene encodes CDR1 KGHSH and CDR2 LQKENI. CDR3 size: 16 residues. V shed 0 bases and J 0 bases; nucleotides not matched to a gene: 2. The CDR3 spells CASSPPQGAMNTEAFF. CDR3 in DNA: TGTGCCAGCTCACCACCACAGGGGGCAATGAACACTGAAGCTTTCTTT.

The chain is built from TRBV25-1 and TRBJ2-1; the match to TRBD1 covers 11 bases. CDR1 and CDR2 (germline): MGHDK, SYGVNS. The CDR3 runs 16 residues. With 3 bases clipped from V and 8 bases from J, the junction kept 9 bases outside the gene matches. The chain's CDR3 is CASSDAGTGGIDEQFF. CDR3 sequence (DNA): TGTGCCAGCAGTGATGCCGGGACAGGGGGGATCGATGAGCAGTTCTTC.

The chain has TRBV5-1 and TRBJ2-7, with D perhaps matching TRBD1 (7 bases). The V and J ends lost 0 bases and 4 bases respectively, with 23 bases between them. The CDR3 spans 18 residues. Germline values: CDR1 SGHRS, CDR2 YFSETQ. The CDR3 here is CASSLVAGGAGGRYEQYF. In DNA form, the CDR3 reads TGCGCCAGCAGCTTGGTAGCAGGCGGGGCAGGGGGAAGATACGAGCAGTACTTC.

The V and J genes are TRBV13 and TRBJ2-7; the D is unclear. CDR1 is PRHDT and CDR2 is FYEKMQ in the germline V gene (reference sequence). Trimming pared 8 bases from V and 1 base from J, leaving 18 bases between. The CDR3 has 15 amino acids. DNA of the CDR3: TGTGCCAGCGGAAAAGTTCGGGCCGGGTCCTACGAGCAGTACTTC. Protein: CASGKVRAGSYEQYF.

A few counts support this clone. The chain links TRBV7-8 to TRBJ2-4, with 7 bases lining up with TRBD2. The CDR3 totals 13 residues. The germline V gene encodes CDR1 SGHVS and CDR2 FQNEAQ. Losses at the gene ends were 4 bases for V and 8 bases for J; bases not matched to a gene: 5. CDR3 residues: CASSSGRRDIQYF. The CDR3 DNA sequence: TGTGCCAGCAGCTCCGGGAGGAGGGACATTCAGTACTTC.

With respect to this clone: Other DNA variants within this sample encode the same CDR3. The rearrangement uses TRBV27 and TRBJ2-2; 9 nucleotides match TRBD2. The junction had 6 bases not matched to a gene; V was cut back by 5 bases and J by 5 bases. The V gene's germline CDR1 is MNHEY and CDR2 SMNVEV (reference sequence). The length of the CDR3 is 15 residues. This CDR3 reads CASSPGLAGTGELFF. Written as DNA, the CDR3 is TGTGCCAGCAGTCCGGGACTAGCCGGAACCGGGGAGCTGTTTTTT.

The table lists this clone with a few counts. The J gene is TRBJ1-6, the V gene TRBV9; the D gene is possibly TRBD1 (5 bases). Germline V gene sequence: CDR1 SGDLS, CDR2 YYNGEE. The CDR3 is 15 amino acids. Trimming removed 0 bases at V and 8 bases at J, with 12 bases between. The CDR3 spells CASSVDRTSDSPLHF. The DNA for the CDR3 is TGTGCCAGCAGCGTAGATAGGACAAGTGATTCACCCCTCCACTTT. The whole variable domain, filled in from reference TRBV9 and TRBJ1-6, reads DSGVTQTPKHLITATGQRVTLRCSPRSGDLSVYWYQQSLDQGLQFLIQYYNGEERAKGNILERFSAQQFPDLHSELNLSSLELGDSALYFCASSVDRTSDSPLHFGNGTRLTVT.

This chain links TRBV25-1 with TRBJ1-2; no clear D gene. CDR3 length: 14 amino acids. Germline CDR1 reads MGHDK; CDR2 reads SYGVNS. The ends were cut back, 3 bases at V and 1 base at J, with 9 bases in the middle. CDR3 region: CASSESGNNYGYTF. The DNA for the CDR3 is TGTGCCAGCAGTGAGAGCGGAAATAACTATGGCTACACCTTC.

The chain couples TRBV19 to TRBJ2-5, with a possible D match to TRBD1 (6 bases). Germline V gene sequence: CDR1 LNHDA, CDR2 SQIVND (reference sequence). V was cut by 6 bases and J by 7 bases, with 18 bases left in between. The CDR3 totals 14 residues. The chain's CDR3 is CASSNGQPSGTQYF. Written as DNA, the CDR3 is TGTGCCAGTAGCAATGGACAGCCATCTGGGACCCAGTACTTC.

V is TRBV29-1 and J is TRBJ2-7, with D perhaps TRBD1 (5 bases). CDR3 length equals 13 residues. The germline V and J ends were trimmed by 5 bases and 1 base, with 12 bases remaining between them. Germline lookup yields CDR1 SQVTM and CDR2 ANQGSEA. The CDR3: CSVYADSSYEQYF. The CDR3 nucleotides are TGCAGCGTTTATGCCGACAGTTCCTACGAGCAGTACTTC.

The chain employs TRBV5-6 and TRBJ1-2; TRBD1 aligns across 10 bases. The CDR3 is 14 amino acids. The J segment lost 8 bases and the V segment lost 0 bases, leaving 4 bases of the junction unmatched. Germline V gives CDR1 SGHDT, CDR2 YYEEEE. The CDR3 here is CASSLGQGALGYTF. The CDR3 DNA sequence: TGTGCCAGCAGCTTGGGACAGGGGGCGCTGGGCTACACCTTC.

The chain has TRBV27 and TRBJ2-3, with 9 bases lining up with TRBD1. The CDR3 contains 15 residues. Germline V gene sequence: CDR1 MNHEY, CDR2 SMNVEV (reference sequence). With 6 bases clipped from V and 5 bases from J, the junction kept 9 bases outside the gene matches. As DNA, the CDR3 is TGTGCCAGCAGGGGACAGGGAGACATTGAAGATACGCAGTATTTT. Protein: CASRGQGDIEDTQYF.